These T cell receptor beta chains were read from a single sample in a study of cytomegalovirus exposure and HLA in healthy donors. Assay: immunoSEQ multiplex PCR; the TCRdb copy retains only in-frame clones and omits some. This table holds roughly 70,000 clones, over 70% found once. Sequencing was performed on PBMCs. These TCRs come from a man between 65 and 85 years old in good health and CMV-seronegative. CDR3s include the opening cysteine and the closing phenylalanine or tryptophan. D genes are given only for firm matches. Clone sizes are given selectively: once, few, many, or a class where the clone is expanded.

j_gene	abundance	d_gene	len	v_gene	CDR3nt	CDR3aa
TRBJ1-1	NA	TRBD1	14	TRBV7-2	TGTGCCAGCAGCTCATTCACAGGGGTCACTGAAGCTTTCTTT	CASSSFTGVTEAFF
TRBJ2-5	NA	NA	14	TRBV4-1	TGCGCCAGCAGCCACCGAGGGGGCCAAGAGACCCAGTACTTC	CASSHRGGQETQYF
TRBJ1-2	NA	TRBD1	14	TRBV5-4	TGTGCCAGCAGCCCTACAGGGGGCGGCTATGGCTACACCTTC	CASSPTGGGYGYTF
TRBJ1-3	NA	NA	14	TRBV5-1	TGCGCCAGCAGCTTTGGGGCCTCTGGAAACACCATATATTTT	CASSFGASGNTIYF
TRBJ2-2	NA	NA	12	TRBV5-1	TGCGCCAGCAGCTGGGACGGGGGTGAGCTGTTTTTT	CASSWDGGELFF
TRBJ2-7	NA	TRBD2	15	TRBV5-4	TGTGCCAGCAGCCCCGCGGGGGGAATGTTCTACGAGCAGTACTTC	CASSPAGGMFYEQYF
TRBJ2-7	once	NA	13	TRBV7-2	TGTGCCAGCAGCTTAGCGGAGAAGTACGAGCAGTACTTC	CASSLAEKYEQYF
TRBJ2-1	NA	NA	14	TRBV5-1	TGCGCCAGCAGCTTGGACGGACGGAGGAATGAGCAGTTCTTC	CASSLDGRRNEQFF
TRBJ2-7	NA	TRBD1	16	TRBV14	TGTGCCAGCAGCCCTTGGACGGACAGGGGTGGTTACGAGCAGTACTTC	CASSPWTDRGGYEQYF
TRBJ2-2	NA	NA	14	TRBV28	TGTGCCAGCAGACCCGGACAGAACACCGGGGAGCTGTTTTTT	CASRPGQNTGELFF
TRBJ1-4	NA	TRBD1	16	TRBV5-1	TGCGCCAGCAGCCGAGACGGACAGGGCCTTAATGAAAAACTGTTTTTT	CASSRDGQGLNEKLFF
TRBJ2-3	NA	NA	12	TRBV7-8	TGTGCCAGCAGCTATTCACAGGATACGCAGTATTTT	CASSYSQDTQYF
TRBJ2-5	once	NA	14	TRBV2	TGTGCCAACACGCTTCCAGGGGACCAAGAGACCCAGTACTTC	CANTLPGDQETQYF
TRBJ1-5	NA	TRBD1	14	TRBV19	TGTGCCAGTAGTATCCCACAGGGGCGCCAGCCCCAGCATTTT	CASSIPQGRQPQHF
TRBJ2-4	few	TRBD2	16	TRBV6-5	TGTGCCAGCAGTTACAGCGGGGGGGGGACAGGCCAGATCCAGTACTTC	CASSYSGGGTGQIQYF
TRBJ2-2	NA	TRBD2	15	TRBV6-1	TGTGCCGGGAATAGCGGGAGGGCCGGTCCAGGGGAGCTGTTTTTT	CAGNSGRAGPGELFF
TRBJ1-1	once	TRBD1	14	TRBV15	TGTGCCACCAGCAGACTAGGACAGGCAGTGGAAGCTTTCTTT	CATSRLGQAVEAFF
TRBJ2-7	many	TRBD1	15	TRBV27	TGTGCCAGCAGTCCCAGGACAGGCAATCTCTACGAGCAGTACTTC	CASSPRTGNLYEQYF
TRBJ1-1	NA	NA	13	TRBV7-2	TGTGCCAGCAGCTTGGGCCTTATCGGTGAAGCTTTCTTT	CASSLGLIGEAFF
TRBJ1-1	few	NA	12	TRBV6-1	TGTGCCAGCAGTGAACGAGTCACTGAAGCTTTCTTT	CASSERVTEAFF
TRBJ2-3	NA	TRBD2	15	TRBV19	TGTGCCAGTAGACCCCTAGCGGGGGGATCGGATACGCAGTATTTT	CASRPLAGGSDTQYF
TRBJ2-7	once	TRBD2	13	TRBV2	TGTGCCAGCAGTAAGGGACTATCCTACGAGCAGTACTTC	CASSKGLSYEQYF
TRBJ2-3	NA	NA	13	TRBV6-4	TGTGCCAGCAGTGATCAGGGCGGCGATACGCAGTATTTT	CASSDQGGDTQYF